Reported below is one TCR beta chain. This sample is part of a study of CD8+ T cells in alopecia areata. After isolation, RNA underwent reverse transcription to generate cDNA as the sequencing template. Data came from immunoSEQ multiplex PCR; TCRdb stores just in-frame clones and leaves some out. The sample lists about 110,000 clones; 84% were seen once. Treatment noted: oral pan-JAK inhibitor, 5-10 mg twice daily. The CDR3 contains 16 residues. Germline assignment: CDR1 MDHEN and CDR2 SYDVKM. V lost 5 bases, J lost 5 bases, and 4 bases stayed unmatched. The chain uses TRBV28 and TRBJ2-2, with 14 bases lining up with TRBD2. The source of this sequence is a human donor with alopecia areata. Specimen: CD8+ T cells sorted from blood, collected at week 24, from a patient treated with tofacitinib. In DNA, the CDR3 is TGTGCCAGCAGTCAGGGACTAGCGGGGGAAACCGGGGAGCTGTTTTTT. This encodes CASSQGLAGETGELFF.